These 28 T cell receptor beta chains share one sample of origin, sequenced in a study of T cell repertoires in cytomegalovirus infection. One entry per CDR3 protein results from TCRdb running MiXCR on the reads. The table lists fewer than 85,000 distinct CDR3 sequences, over 3.5% of them singletons, with approximately 20% in the top ten. Sequenced: PBMCs. The receptors here all came from a human donor in good health (CMV status not recorded). Some clones in this sample may be carry-over from other donors' samples.

In its sample, this clonotype was seen many times. V and J are TRBV7-6 and TRBJ1-4; D might be TRBD1 (5 bases). This CDR3 contains 14 residues. Germline V CDR1 and CDR2: SGHVS, FNYEAQ. V was trimmed by 4 bases and J by 7 bases, leaving 13 bases between them. CDR3 protein: CASSSWDGPEKLFF. The CDR3 DNA reads as TGTGCCAGCAGCTCCTGGGACGGCCCTGAAAAACTGTTTTTT.

Many counts were recorded for this clonotype. This sequence joins TRBV2 and TRBJ2-7; 9 bases line up with TRBD1. Trimming at V came to 7 bases and at J to 9 bases, leaving 10 bases not matched to a gene. The V gene's germline CDR1 is SNHLY and CDR2 FYNNEI. This CDR3 region has 13 residues. This chain's CDR3 is CASTDRGKPGQYF. The DNA of the CDR3 is TGTGCCAGCACGGACAGGGGCAAACCGGGGCAGTACTTC. The full variable domain, its missing parts supplied by reference TRBV2 and TRBJ2-7, is EPEVTQTPSHQVTQMGQEVILRCVPISNHLYFYWYRQILGQKVEFLVSFYNNEISEKSEIFDDQFSVERPDGSNFTLKIRSTKLEDSAMYFCASTDRGKPGQYFGPGTRLTVT.

This clonotype was counted at least ten times. CDR3 in DNA: TGTGCCAGCAGCTTGCGACGGGAGCCCCAGCATTTT. Translation: CASSLRREPQHF. The genes are TRBV5-6 and TRBJ1-5; D uncertain. The germline V gene encodes CDR1 SGHDT and CDR2 YYEEEE. Between the trimmed V and J ends, which lost 1 base and 8 bases, there was a span of 7 bases. The CDR3 consists of 12 residues.

This clonotype has a handful of counts. V is TRBV19 and J is TRBJ2-3; 7 bases are a match to TRBD1. The V segment lost 5 bases and the J segment 0 bases; nucleotides outside the gene matches: 5. The CDR3 consists of 15 residues. Germline-derived CDR1 and CDR2 are LNHDA and SQIVND (reference sequence). The CDR3 DNA is TGTGCCAGTAGTCCGGGACAGTATAGCACAGATACGCAGTATTTT. Residues: CASSPGQYSTDTQYF.

This clonotype was observed at least ten times. The chain joins TRBV20-1 to TRBJ1-2; 7 nucleotides align to TRBD1. The V gene end was trimmed by 6 bases and the J gene end by 8 bases; junction bases not matched to a gene: 3. There are 10 residues in the CDR3. Germline V lookup: CDR1 DFQATT, CDR2 SNEGSKA (reference sequence). In DNA, the CDR3 is TGCAGTGCCAGACAGGGCGGCTACACCTTC. It specifies CSARQGGYTF.

This clonotype was picked up many times. In nucleotides, the CDR3 is TGTGCCACCCTGGAATGGGGAGGAAGATTCGAAGAGACCCAGTACTTC. Amino acid sequence: CATLEWGGRFEETQYF. The rearrangement uses TRBV6-2 or TRBV6-3 and TRBJ2-5; D may be TRBD2 (6 bases). V lost 10 bases and J lost 3, with 24 bases in between. The CDR3 sequence is 16 residues long. Germline assignment: CDR1 MNHEY and CDR2 SVGEGT.

In its sample, this clonotype was seen many times. The V and J genes are TRBV7-6 and TRBJ1-3, with TRBD1 matching over 8 bases. CDR1 and CDR2 from the germline V gene are SGHVS and FNYEAQ. The ends lost 4 bases at V and 2 bases at J; junction bases unmatched: 7. The CDR3 is made up of 16 amino acids. CDR3 nucleotides: TGTGCCAGCAGCTCAGGACAGGGTTGGCCTGGAAACACCATATATTTT. This codes for CASSSGQGWPGNTIYF.

At least ten counts were recorded for this clonotype. The J gene is TRBJ2-5, the V gene TRBV7-2; either TRBD1 or TRBD2 may supply D (5 bases each). Per germline, CDR1 SGHTA and CDR2 FQGNSA. Trimming took off 2 bases at V and 4 bases at J, with 11 bases between the two ends. The CDR3 runs to 14 residues. CDR3 in amino acids: CASSLYLRGETQYF. Written as DNA, the CDR3 is TGTGCCAGCAGCTTATACTTGAGGGGAGAGACCCAGTACTTC.

This clonotype was observed many times. V usage is TRBV7-2 and J usage is TRBJ2-1; 10 bases align to TRBD2. Trimming took 6 bases from V and 4 from J; bases not matched to a gene: 6. Germline V gene lookup returns CDR1 SGHTA and CDR2 FQGNSA. The CDR3 contains 15 residues. The CDR3 loop is CASRLSSGRYNEQFF. CDR3 bases: TGTGCCAGCAGGCTTAGTAGCGGGAGGTACAATGAGCAGTTCTTC. The entire variable domain, with the rest obtained from reference TRBV7-2 and TRBJ2-1, is as follows: GAGVSQSPSNKVTEKGKDVELRCDPISGHTALYWYRQSLGQGLEFLIYFQGNSAPDKSGLPSDRFSAERTGGSVSTLTIQRTQQEDSAVYLCASRLSSGRYNEQFFGPGTRLTVL.

The table lists this clonotype with many counts. This rearrangement joins TRBV12-3 or TRBV12-4 to TRBJ1-1, with 7 nucleotides matching TRBD1. The CDR3 consists of 14 residues. V dropped 6 bases and J dropped 2; count of bases not matched to a gene: 6. The CDR3 sequence is CASSIEGANTEAFF. CDR3 nucleotides: TGTGCCAGCAGCATCGAGGGGGCTAACACTGAAGCTTTCTTT.

This clonotype appeared many times. This chain connects TRBV20-1 to TRBJ1-1, with D possibly TRBD1 on 5 matching bases. The CDR3 length is 12 residues. The germline gives CDR1 DFQATT, CDR2 SNEGSKA (reference sequence). Trimming cost V 6 bases and J 0 bases, with 8 bases left between them. The CDR3 is CSARQMNTEAFF. The CDR3 nucleotides read TGCAGTGCCCGACAGATGAACACTGAAGCTTTCTTT.

There are many counts of this clonotype. The chain uses TRBV6-1 and TRBJ2-5; D tentatively fits TRBD1 or TRBD2 (6 bases each). Deletions cut 6 bases from V and 4 bases from J, with 12 bases between. There are 13 residues in the CDR3. CDR1 MNHNS and CDR2 SASEGT come from the germline V gene. The CDR3 spells CASRTGAPETQYF. The CDR3 nucleotides are TGTGCCAGCAGGACGGGGGCCCCAGAGACCCAGTACTTC.

This clonotype was counted at least ten times. J is TRBJ1-1 and V is TRBV7-2; the D is unclear. Germline assignment: CDR1 SGHTA and CDR2 FQGNSA. V was cut by 4 bases and J by 2 bases, with 17 bases left in between. The CDR3 covers 16 residues. CDR3 nucleotides: TGTGCCAGCAGCTCACCCGCCTATTCAGACAACACTGAAGCTTTCTTT. This translates into CASSSPAYSDNTEAFF. Filled out from reference TRBV7-2 and TRBJ1-1, the complete variable domain reads GAGVSQSPSNKVTEKGKDVELRCDPISGHTALYWYRQSLGQGLEFLIYFQGNSAPDKSGLPSDRFSAERTGGSVSTLTIQRTQQEDSAVYLCASSSPAYSDNTEAFFGQGTRLTVV.

This clonotype was seen many times. The V call is TRBV7-2, the J call TRBJ1-1; the D is unclear. The germline gives CDR1 SGHTA, CDR2 FQGNSA. Trimming took 1 base from V and 4 from J, leaving 10 bases between them. This CDR3 spans 14 amino acids. The CDR3, as DNA: TGTGCCAGCAGCTTAGAGGAGTTGAGCACTGAAGCTTTCTTT. Translation gives CASSLEELSTEAFF.

In this sample, this clonotype turned up many times. The V call is TRBV18, the J call TRBJ1-6; D uncertain. V lost 3 bases and J lost 9, with 12 bases in between. Germline CDR1 and CDR2: KGHSH and LQKENI. CDR3 length: 14 amino acids. The CDR3 spells CASSPAQTISPLHF. The CDR3 nucleotides read TGTGCCAGCTCACCGGCACAAACCATTTCACCCCTCCACTTT.

In its sample, this clonotype was seen many times. The chain recombines TRBV20-1 with TRBJ1-2, with D hard to call. The CDR3 has 14 amino acids. Trimming took off 2 bases at V and 4 bases at J, with 14 bases between the two ends. Germline V gives CDR1 DFQATT, CDR2 SNEGSKA (reference sequence). Here the CDR3 DNA reads TGCAGTGCTAGAATCGGCAGAACCGTCTATGGCTACACCTTC. This codes for CSARIGRTVYGYTF.

At least ten counts were recorded for this clonotype. The chain couples TRBV19 to TRBJ2-1; 14 bases fit TRBD2. CDR1 LNHDA and CDR2 SQIVND come from the germline V gene (reference sequence). Trimming removed 4 bases from V and 6 bases from J; junction bases left unmatched: 17. The CDR3 is 20 amino acids. The CDR3 here is CASSNKTSGRAREIVNEQFF. In DNA form, the CDR3 reads TGTGCCAGTAGTAATAAGACTAGCGGGAGGGCCCGGGAGATTGTCAATGAGCAGTTCTTC.

This clonotype has a count of ten or more. The V call is TRBV28, the J call TRBJ2-1; 7 positions match TRBD2. Germline V gene sequence: CDR1 MDHEN, CDR2 SYDVKM. CDR3 length: 12 amino acids. V shed 7 bases and J 4 bases; nucleotides not matched to a gene: 1. CDR3 sequence reads: CASNSGYNEQFF. CDR3 DNA sequence: TGTGCCAGCAATAGCGGGTACAATGAGCAGTTCTTC.

Many counts were recorded for this clonotype. The CDR3 coding sequence is TGTGCCAGCTCACCACAGCTAGAGACCCAGTACTTC. Amino acid sequence: CASSPQLETQYF. The chain has TRBV18 and TRBJ2-5; D not certain. V dropped 1 base and J dropped 4 bases, with 4 bases sitting between them. The CDR3 spans 12 residues. CDR1 and CDR2 (germline): KGHSH, LQKENI.

This clonotype was counted many times. The V call is TRBV10-3, the J call TRBJ2-2, with D hard to call. This CDR3 spans 13 amino acids. Deletions cut 4 bases from V and 8 bases from J, with 11 bases between. Germline V CDR1 and CDR2: ENHRY, SYGVKD. CDR3 loop: CAISGSEAGELFF. The DNA of the CDR3 is TGTGCCATCAGTGGATCCGAGGCGGGGGAGCTGTTTTTT.

Many counts were recorded for this clonotype. V and J are TRBV7-2 and TRBJ1-5; D gene uncertain. This CDR3 has 14 amino acids. Between the trimmed V and J ends, which lost 5 bases and 0 bases, there was a span of 8 bases. Germline CDR1 SGHTA, CDR2 FQGNSA. DNA for the CDR3: TGTGCCAGCAGCGGTTTTTATAGCAATCAGCCCCAGCATTTT. Its protein product is CASSGFYSNQPQHF.

This clonotype occurred many times. The chain links TRBV7-2 to TRBJ2-1, with D maybe TRBD2 (5 bases). This CDR3 is 18 amino acids long. From germline, CDR1 is SGHTA and CDR2 FQGNSA. V lost 3 bases and J lost 5, with 23 bases in between. Here the CDR3 reads CASSLVGTSRFRDNEQFF. The CDR3 nucleotides are TGTGCCAGCAGCTTGGTCGGCACTAGTAGGTTTCGGGACAATGAGCAGTTCTTC. The complete variable domain, with remaining parts taken from reference TRBV7-2 and TRBJ2-1, reads GAGVSQSPSNKVTEKGKDVELRCDPISGHTALYWYRQSLGQGLEFLIYFQGNSAPDKSGLPSDRFSAERTGGSVSTLTIQRTQQEDSAVYLCASSLVGTSRFRDNEQFFGPGTRLTVL.

This clonotype was detected many times. This rearrangement joins TRBV25-1 to TRBJ2-5; D is unclear. The CDR3 loop spans 12 amino acids. The ends were cut back, 5 bases at V and 5 bases at J, with 9 bases in the middle. The germline gives CDR1 MGHDK, CDR2 SYGVNS. CDR3 nucleotide sequence: TGTGCCAGCAGTATTTTAGGGGAGACCCAGTACTTC. Its protein is CASSILGETQYF.

In its sample, this clonotype was seen many times. The chain recombines TRBV7-3 with TRBJ1-1; D not resolved. Trimming pared 5 bases from V and 1 base from J, leaving 11 bases between. This CDR3 has 14 amino acids. The germline V gene has CDR1 SGHTA and CDR2 FQGTGA. The CDR3 DNA follows: TGTGCCAGCAGCCCAAGTGCGGGGAACACTGAAGCTTTCTTT. This codes for CASSPSAGNTEAFF.

This clonotype was counted at least ten times. An end of the junction does not agree with germline; a read error may underlie this. The chain has TRBV10-3 and TRBJ2-7; D remains ambiguous. This CDR3 region has 14 residues. Germline V gives CDR1 ENHRY, CDR2 SYGVKD. The CDR3 here is CAISVTQLSYEQYF. As DNA, the CDR3 is TGTGCCATAAGTGTAACCCAACTTTCCTACGAGCAGTACTTC.

Many counts were recorded for this clonotype. V and J are TRBV6-8 and TRBJ1-5, with 8 bases aligning to TRBD1. The V segment lost 5 bases and the J segment 6 bases; nucleotides outside the gene matches: 6. The germline V gene has CDR1 MNHGY and CDR2 SAAAGT. CDR3 length: 14 amino acids. The CDR3 protein is CASSLDRASQPQHF. The CDR3 bases are TGTGCCAGCAGTCTGGACAGGGCTAGTCAGCCCCAGCATTTT.

This clonotype was counted many times. The V gene is TRBV7-2, the J gene TRBJ2-2, with 8 bases identical to TRBD1. The CDR3 loop spans 16 amino acids. V trimming: 4 bases; J trimming: 3 bases; junction bases outside the gene matches: 7. The V gene's germline CDR1 is SGHTA and CDR2 FQGNSA. The CDR3 loop reads CASSYQGARYTGELFF. Here the CDR3 DNA reads TGTGCCAGCAGCTACCAGGGGGCTAGGTACACCGGGGAGCTGTTTTTT.

This clonotype came up many times. The chain links TRBV6-2 or TRBV6-3 to TRBJ2-7, with a possible D match to TRBD1 (5 bases). This CDR3 is built from 14 residues. The germline V gene has CDR1 MNHEY and CDR2 SVGEGT. V dropped 6 bases and J dropped 2 bases, with 14 bases sitting between them. CDR3 sequence (DNA): TGTGCCAGCAGCCATGGTGGGGCCACCTACGAGCAGTACTTC. Amino acids: CASSHGGATYEQYF.